The 17 T cell receptor beta chains in this list originate from one sample, sequenced in a study of blood T cell repertoires in COVID-19. The repertoire was sequenced with immunoSEQ multiplex PCR; TCRdb's copy has only in-frame clones and lacks some. Here the sample spans some 200,000 clones, around 82% being singletons. The source material was peripheral blood. The source of these receptors is a woman aged 80 or older with acute or convalescent COVID-19.

The chain is built from TRBV7-2 and TRBJ2-7; 13 bases line up with TRBD2. Germline V gene lookup returns CDR1 SGHTA and CDR2 FQGNSA. The CDR3 has 17 residues. V lost 0 bases, J lost 7 bases, and 9 bases stayed unmatched. The CDR3 DNA follows: TGTGCCAGCAGCTTAGCGAGTGGACTAGCGGGGGCAAGTGAGCAGTACTTC. Translation gives CASSLASGLAGASEQYF.

This clone was recorded only once. The genes are TRBV6-6 and TRBJ1-2; 7 bases line up with TRBD1. The junction had 11 bases not matched to a gene; V was cut back by 6 bases and J by 7 bases. The CDR3 has 14 residues. Per the germline V gene, CDR1 is MNHNY and CDR2 is SVGAGI (reference sequence). Written as DNA, the CDR3 is TGTGCCAGCAGCGCACGAGACAGGGATTCTGGCTACACCTTC. This gives the protein CASSARDRDSGYTF.

The V call is TRBV27, the J call TRBJ1-6; 9 bases fit TRBD1. CDR1 and CDR2 (germline): MNHEY, SMNVEV (reference sequence). V shed 0 bases, J shed 9 bases, and the junction held 3 bases outside the gene matches. The CDR3 runs to 15 residues. DNA of the CDR3: TGTGCCAGCAGTTTATCCGGGACAGGGTCTTCACCCCTCCACTTT. It codes for CASSLSGTGSSPLHF.

This chain uses TRBV5-1 with TRBJ1-2; possibly TRBD1 for D (5 bases). CDR1 and CDR2 (germline): SGHRS, YFSETQ. This CDR3 spans 13 amino acids. V shed 2 bases and J shed 6 bases, with 11 bases lying between them. The CDR3 sequence: CASSFGGADGYTF. CDR3 in DNA: TGCGCCAGCAGCTTCGGCGGGGCGGATGGCTACACCTTC.

V gene TRBV29-1 combines with J gene TRBJ2-5, with D possibly matching TRBD2 (5 bases). CDR1 and CDR2 (germline): SQVTM, ANQGSEA. The CDR3 extends over 13 amino acids. Trimming removed 6 bases from V and 2 bases from J, with 13 bases in between. CDR3 sequence reads: CSVETGLQETQYF. The CDR3 nucleotides read TGCAGCGTAGAGACTGGACTTCAAGAGACCCAGTACTTC.

V and J are TRBV10-2 and TRBJ2-2; TRBD2 is a possible D gene (6 bases). Trimming stripped 0 bases from V and 1 base from J, with 12 bases between. CDR3 size: 17 residues. Germline V gene lookup returns CDR1 WSHSY and CDR2 SAAADI. The DNA for the CDR3 is TGCGCCAGCAGTGAGTCGGGAGGCGCAGGGAACACCGGGGAGCTGTTTTTT. Protein product: CASSESGGAGNTGELFF.

CDR3 sequence (DNA): TGCGCCAGCAGCTTGGCCACAGGTCCCTACGAGCAGTACTTC. It specifies CASSLATGPYEQYF. The chain links TRBV5-1 to TRBJ2-7, with D possibly TRBD1 on 5 matching bases. V lost 0 bases, J lost 2 bases, and 9 bases lay in between. In germline, CDR1 is SGHRS, CDR2 YFSETQ. The CDR3 has 14 amino acids.

The chain links TRBV6-1 to TRBJ2-2; 9 bases align to TRBD2. The CDR3 consists of 17 residues. Germline V lookup: CDR1 MNHNS, CDR2 SASEGT. With 3 bases clipped from V and 4 bases from J, the junction kept 9 bases outside the gene matches. CDR3 nucleotide sequence: TGTGCCAGCAGTGACCGGAGCGGGACTAGCCCCACCGGGGAGCTGTTTTTT. This gives the protein CASSDRSGTSPTGELFF.

V is TRBV18 and J is TRBJ1-5, with 8 positions matching TRBD1. CDR1 and CDR2 (germline): KGHSH, LQKENI. The CDR3 has 14 residues. Trimming took 3 bases from V and 7 from J; bases not matched to a gene: 5. DNA for the CDR3: TGTGCCAGCTCACCGGGGACAGGCGGCCAGCCCCAGCATTTT. Its protein is CASSPGTGGQPQHF.

The chain joins TRBV12-3 or TRBV12-4 to TRBJ1-2; TRBD1 matches 9 bases. The junction had 1 base not matched to a gene; V was cut back by 1 base and J by 7 bases. This CDR3 comprises 13 residues. The CDR3 DNA sequence: TGTGCCAGCAGTTTAGGGACAGGGGTTGGCTACACCTTC. It encodes CASSLGTGVGYTF.

The chain recombines TRBV7-8 with TRBJ2-7; possible D gene TRBD2, 6 bases. CDR3 length: 15 amino acids. Germline V CDR1 and CDR2: SGHVS, FQNEAQ. The ends were cut back, 1 base at V and 6 bases at J, with 16 bases in the middle. Here the CDR3 reads CASSLVGGPLSEQYF. CDR3 DNA sequence: TGTGCCAGCAGCTTAGTCGGGGGTCCCCTCTCCGAGCAGTACTTC.

This rearrangement joins TRBV10-3 to TRBJ2-7; 11 bases align to TRBD2. Germline V CDR1 and CDR2: ENHRY, SYGVKD. The CDR3 contains 14 residues. Trimming at V came to 8 bases and at J to 3 bases, leaving 6 bases not matched to a gene. The CDR3 coding sequence is TGTGCCATCGGAGGGACTAGCGGCCTCTACGAGCAGTACTTC. Translating it yields CAIGGTSGLYEQYF.

The chain carries TRBV7-2 and TRBJ2-1, with 13 bases identical to TRBD2. This CDR3 comprises 15 residues. Trimming at V came to 4 bases and at J to 8 bases, leaving 5 bases not matched to a gene. Germline V gene sequence: CDR1 SGHTA, CDR2 FQGNSA. The CDR3, as DNA: TGTGCCAGCAGCTCACTAGCGGGGGGGCCGGATGAGCAGTTCTTC. Translation gives CASSSLAGGPDEQFF. The full variable domain, in which reference TRBV7-2 and TRBJ2-1 provide the parts outside the CDR3, is GAGVSQSPSNKVTEKGKDVELRCDPISGHTALYWYRQSLGQGLEFLIYFQGNSAPDKSGLPSDRFSAERTGGSVSTLTIQRTQQEDSAVYLCASSSLAGGPDEQFFGPGTRLTVL.

V is TRBV25-1 and J is TRBJ2-5; possible D gene TRBD2, 7 bases. The CDR3 has 14 amino acids. V lost 9 bases and J lost 5, with 19 bases in between. The germline CDR1 and CDR2 sequences are MGHDK and SYGVNS. The CDR3, as DNA: TGTGCCAGTAACAAAGGGGGGGGGCGTGAGACCCAGTACTTC. This codes for CASNKGGGRETQYF.

The CDR3 DNA reads as TGTGCCAGCAGTTACGGAGGGGTGACCACTGAAGCTTTCTTT. This gives the protein CASSYGGVTTEAFF. The genes are TRBV6-5 and TRBJ1-1; D may be TRBD1 (5 bases). V gave up 2 bases and J gave up 4 bases, with 11 bases separating them. Germline CDR1 is MNHEY and CDR2 is SVGAGI. The CDR3 loop spans 14 amino acids.

The chain uses TRBV4-1 and TRBJ1-1; no reliable D call. The CDR3 spans 15 residues. Germline CDR1 is MGHRA and CDR2 is YSYEKL. V dropped 2 bases and J dropped 1 base, with 11 bases sitting between them. CDR3 sequence (DNA): TGCGCCAGCAGCCAATTATCGGTACGGAACACTGAAGCTTTCTTT. It translates to CASSQLSVRNTEAFF.

The chain uses TRBV19 and TRBJ2-1; 9 bases match TRBD1. V lost 5 bases, J lost 3 bases, and 8 bases stayed unmatched. CDR1 is LNHDA, CDR2 SQIVND, per germline (reference sequence). This CDR3 spans 16 amino acids. The CDR3 region is CASSSPGTGNYNEQFF. In nucleotides, the CDR3 is TGTGCCAGTAGTTCCCCCGGGACAGGGAACTACAATGAGCAGTTCTTC.